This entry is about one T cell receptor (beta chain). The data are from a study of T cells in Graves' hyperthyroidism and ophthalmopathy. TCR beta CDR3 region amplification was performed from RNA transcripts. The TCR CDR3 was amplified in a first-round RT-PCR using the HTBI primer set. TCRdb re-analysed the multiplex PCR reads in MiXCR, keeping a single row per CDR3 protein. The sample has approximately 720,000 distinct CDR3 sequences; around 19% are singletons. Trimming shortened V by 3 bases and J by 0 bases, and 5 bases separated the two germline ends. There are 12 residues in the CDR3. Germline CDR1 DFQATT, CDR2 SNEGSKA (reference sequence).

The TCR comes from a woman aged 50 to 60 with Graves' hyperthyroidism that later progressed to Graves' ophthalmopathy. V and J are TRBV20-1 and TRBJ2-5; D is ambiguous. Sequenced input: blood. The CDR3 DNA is TGCAGTGCTAGGCGGTACCAAGAGACCCAGTACTTC. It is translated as CSARRYQETQYF.